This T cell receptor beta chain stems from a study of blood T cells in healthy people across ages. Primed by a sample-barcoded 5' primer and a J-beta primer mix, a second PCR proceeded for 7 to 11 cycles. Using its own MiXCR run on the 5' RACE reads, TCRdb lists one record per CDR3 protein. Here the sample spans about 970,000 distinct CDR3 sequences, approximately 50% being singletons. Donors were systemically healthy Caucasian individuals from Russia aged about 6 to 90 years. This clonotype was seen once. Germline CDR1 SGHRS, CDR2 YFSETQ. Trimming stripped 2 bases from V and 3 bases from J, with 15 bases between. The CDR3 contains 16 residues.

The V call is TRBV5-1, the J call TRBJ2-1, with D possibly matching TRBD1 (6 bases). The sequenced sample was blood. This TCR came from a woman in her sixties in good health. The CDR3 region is CASSFQAGTHYNEQFF. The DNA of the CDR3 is TGCGCCAGCAGCTTTCAGGCCGGGACACACTACAATGAGCAGTTCTTC.